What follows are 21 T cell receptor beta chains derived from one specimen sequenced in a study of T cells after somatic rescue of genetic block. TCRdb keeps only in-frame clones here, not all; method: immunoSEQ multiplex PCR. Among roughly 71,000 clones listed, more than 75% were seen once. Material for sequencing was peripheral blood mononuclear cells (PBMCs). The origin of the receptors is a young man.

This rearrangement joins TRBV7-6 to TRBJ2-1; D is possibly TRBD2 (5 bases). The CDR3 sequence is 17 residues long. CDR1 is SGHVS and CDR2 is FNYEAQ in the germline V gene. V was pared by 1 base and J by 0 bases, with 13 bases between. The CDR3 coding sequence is TGTGCCAGCAGCTTAGGGTTTTTGGGGAGCTCCTACAATGAGCAGTTCTTC. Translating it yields CASSLGFLGSSYNEQFF.

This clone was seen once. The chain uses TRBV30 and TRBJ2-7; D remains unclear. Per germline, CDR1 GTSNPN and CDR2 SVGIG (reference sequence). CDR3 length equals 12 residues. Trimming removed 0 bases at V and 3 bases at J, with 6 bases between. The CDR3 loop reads CAWSVRGYEQYF. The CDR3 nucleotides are TGTGCCTGGAGTGTACGAGGCTACGAGCAGTACTTC.

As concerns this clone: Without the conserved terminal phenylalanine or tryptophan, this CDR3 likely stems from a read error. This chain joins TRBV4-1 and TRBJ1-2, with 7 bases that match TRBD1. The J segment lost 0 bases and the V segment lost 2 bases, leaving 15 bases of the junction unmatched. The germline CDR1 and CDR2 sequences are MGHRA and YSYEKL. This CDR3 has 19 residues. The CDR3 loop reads CASSQSTPGQPFANYGYTL. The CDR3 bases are TGCGCCAGCAGCCAATCGACCCCGGGACAGCCGTTCGCTAACTATGGCTACACCCTC.

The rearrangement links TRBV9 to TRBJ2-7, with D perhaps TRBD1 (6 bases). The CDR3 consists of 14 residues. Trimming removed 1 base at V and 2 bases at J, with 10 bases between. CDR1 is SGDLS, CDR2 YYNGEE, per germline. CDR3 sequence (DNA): TGTGCCAGCAGCGTATCCGACAGGCCCTACGAGCAGTACTTC. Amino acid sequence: CASSVSDRPYEQYF.

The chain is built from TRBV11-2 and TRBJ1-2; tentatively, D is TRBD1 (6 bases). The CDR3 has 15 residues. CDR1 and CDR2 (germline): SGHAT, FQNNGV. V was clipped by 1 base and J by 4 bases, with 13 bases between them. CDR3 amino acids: CASSLGTVRGYGYTF. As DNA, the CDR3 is TGTGCCAGCAGCTTAGGGACAGTGCGGGGCTATGGCTACACCTTC.

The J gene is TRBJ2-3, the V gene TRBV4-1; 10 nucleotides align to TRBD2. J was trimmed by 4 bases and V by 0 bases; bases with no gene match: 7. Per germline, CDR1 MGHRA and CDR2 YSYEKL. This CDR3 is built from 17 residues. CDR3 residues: CASSQEGVAGGPDTQYF. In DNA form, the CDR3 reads TGCGCCAGCAGCCAAGAAGGGGTAGCGGGGGGCCCAGATACGCAGTATTTT.

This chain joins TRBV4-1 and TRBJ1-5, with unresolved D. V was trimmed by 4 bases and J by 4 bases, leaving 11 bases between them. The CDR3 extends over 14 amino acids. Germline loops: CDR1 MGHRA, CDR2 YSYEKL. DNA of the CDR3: TGCGCCAGCAGCCCAGAGGTTAGGAATCAGCCCCAGCATTTT. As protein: CASSPEVRNQPQHF.

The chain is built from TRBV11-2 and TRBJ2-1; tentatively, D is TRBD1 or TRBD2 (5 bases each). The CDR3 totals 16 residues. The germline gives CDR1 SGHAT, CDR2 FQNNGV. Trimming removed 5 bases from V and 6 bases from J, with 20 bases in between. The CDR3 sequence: CASSTRRDRGSNEQFF. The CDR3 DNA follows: TGTGCCAGCAGCACCCGCCGGGACCGGGGATCCAATGAGCAGTTCTTC.

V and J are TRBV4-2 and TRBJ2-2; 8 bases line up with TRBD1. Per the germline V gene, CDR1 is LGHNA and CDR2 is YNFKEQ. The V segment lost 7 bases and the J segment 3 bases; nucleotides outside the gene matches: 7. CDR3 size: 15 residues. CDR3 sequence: CASTRDRTYTGELFF. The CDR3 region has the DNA TGTGCCAGCACCAGGGACAGGACTTACACCGGGGAGCTGTTTTTT.

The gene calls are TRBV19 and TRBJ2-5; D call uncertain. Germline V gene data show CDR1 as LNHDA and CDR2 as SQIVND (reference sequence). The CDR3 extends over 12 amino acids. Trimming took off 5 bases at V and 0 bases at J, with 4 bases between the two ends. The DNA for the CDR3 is TGTGCCAGTAGTTCGGACCAAGAGACCCAGTACTTC. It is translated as CASSSDQETQYF.

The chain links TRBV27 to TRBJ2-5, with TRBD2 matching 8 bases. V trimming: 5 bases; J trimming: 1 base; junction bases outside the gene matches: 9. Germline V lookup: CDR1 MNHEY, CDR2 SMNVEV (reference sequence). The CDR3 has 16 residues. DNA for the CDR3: TGTGCCAGCAGTCTGGGACTAGTAGGTGCCCAAGAGACCCAGTACTTC. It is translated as CASSLGLVGAQETQYF.

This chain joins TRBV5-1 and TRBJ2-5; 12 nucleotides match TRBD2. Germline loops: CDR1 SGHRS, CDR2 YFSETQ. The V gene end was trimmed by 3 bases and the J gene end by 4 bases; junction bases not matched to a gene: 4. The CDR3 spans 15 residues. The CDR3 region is CASSSGLAGLETQYF. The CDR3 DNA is TGCGCCAGCAGCTCCGGACTAGCGGGGTTAGAGACCCAGTACTTC.

The CDR3 is CASSPLPGRQPQHF. In DNA form, the CDR3 reads TGTGCCAGCTCACCACTTCCGGGGCGACAGCCCCAGCATTTT. The V gene is TRBV18, the J gene TRBJ1-5, with a possible D match to TRBD1 (5 bases). CDR1 is KGHSH, CDR2 LQKENI, per germline. The V end was cut by 1 base, the J end by 7 bases, with 11 bases between. This CDR3 has 14 amino acids.

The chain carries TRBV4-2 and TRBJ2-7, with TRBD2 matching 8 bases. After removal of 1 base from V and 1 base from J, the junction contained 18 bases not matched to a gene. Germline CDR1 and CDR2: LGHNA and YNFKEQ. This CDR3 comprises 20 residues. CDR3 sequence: CASSQGSSLVARGVSYEQYF. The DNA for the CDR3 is TGTGCCAGCAGCCAAGGGTCATCACTGGTAGCGCGGGGGGTATCCTACGAGCAGTACTTC.

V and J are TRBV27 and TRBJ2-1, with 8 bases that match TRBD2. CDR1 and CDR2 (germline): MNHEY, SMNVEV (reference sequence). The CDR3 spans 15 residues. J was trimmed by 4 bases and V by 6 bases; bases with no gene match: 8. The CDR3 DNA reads TGTGCCAGCAGCCGTAGCGGGGAAGGGTACAATGAGCAGTTCTTC. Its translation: CASSRSGEGYNEQFF.

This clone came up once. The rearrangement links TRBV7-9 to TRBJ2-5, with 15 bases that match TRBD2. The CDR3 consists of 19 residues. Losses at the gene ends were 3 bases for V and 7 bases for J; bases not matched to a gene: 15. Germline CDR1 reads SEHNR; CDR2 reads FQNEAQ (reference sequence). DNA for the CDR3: TGTGCCAGCAGCTTTGGAGGACAGGGCTGGACTAGCGGGAGGGGGACCCAGTACTTC. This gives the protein CASSFGGQGWTSGRGTQYF.

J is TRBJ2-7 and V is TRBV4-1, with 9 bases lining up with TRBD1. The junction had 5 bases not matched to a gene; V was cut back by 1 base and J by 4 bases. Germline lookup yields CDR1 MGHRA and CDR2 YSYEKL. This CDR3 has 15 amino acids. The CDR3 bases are TGCGCCAGCAGCCAAGCACAGGGGGCTTGGTACGAGCAGTACTTC. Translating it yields CASSQAQGAWYEQYF.

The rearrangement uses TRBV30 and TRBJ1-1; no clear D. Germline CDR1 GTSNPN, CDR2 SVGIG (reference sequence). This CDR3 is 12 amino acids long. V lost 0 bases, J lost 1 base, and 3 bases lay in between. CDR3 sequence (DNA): TGTGCCTGGAGTGTCGCGAACACTGAAGCTTTCTTT. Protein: CAWSVANTEAFF.

This CDR3 is CASSLSQGPWDEQFF. CDR3 DNA: TGCGCCAGCAGCTTGAGCCAGGGACCCTGGGATGAGCAGTTCTTC. The rearrangement links TRBV5-1 to TRBJ2-1; tentatively, D is TRBD1 or TRBD2 (5 bases each). CDR3 length equals 15 residues. Germline values: CDR1 SGHRS, CDR2 YFSETQ. Trimming removed 1 base at V and 8 bases at J, with 16 bases between.

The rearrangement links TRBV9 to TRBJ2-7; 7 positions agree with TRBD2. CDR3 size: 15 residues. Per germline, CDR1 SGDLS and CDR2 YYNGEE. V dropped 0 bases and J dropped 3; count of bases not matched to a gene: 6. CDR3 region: CASSVGTSSLYEQYF. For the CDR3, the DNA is TGTGCCAGCAGCGTAGGGACTAGTTCTCTCTACGAGCAGTACTTC.

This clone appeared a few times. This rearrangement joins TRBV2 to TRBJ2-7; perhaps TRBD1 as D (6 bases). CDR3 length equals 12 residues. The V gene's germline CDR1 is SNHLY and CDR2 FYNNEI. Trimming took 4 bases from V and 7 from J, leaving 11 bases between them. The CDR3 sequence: CASSAPGTEQYF. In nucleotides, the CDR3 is TGTGCCAGCAGTGCCCCCGGGACAGAGCAGTACTTC.